These 4 T cell receptor beta chains were all obtained from the same sample, sequenced in a study of T cell responses to AZD1222 COVID-19 vaccine. Assay: immunoSEQ multiplex PCR; the TCRdb copy retains only in-frame clones and omits some. The repertoire holds approximately 140,000 clones, with around 90% as singletons. The sequences come from peripheral blood, collected 28 days after the second AZD1222 dose. The receptors were gathered from an adult who received the AZD1222 COVID-19 vaccine.

The chain has TRBV3-1 (or the pseudogene TRBV3-2) and TRBJ2-2; D call uncertain. V lost 3 bases to trimming and J lost 4 bases, with 3 bases between them. Per the germline V gene, CDR1 is LGHDT and CDR2 is YNNKEL (reference sequence). The CDR3 totals 12 residues. Here the CDR3 DNA reads TGTGCCAGCAGCCATGTCACCGGGGAGCTGTTTTTT. Amino acids: CASSHVTGELFF.

V is TRBV18 and J is TRBJ2-7, with 9 bases matching TRBD1. Unmatched junction bases numbered 4, after V lost 3 bases and J lost 4 bases. The CDR3 spans 14 residues. Germline V gene sequence: CDR1 KGHSH, CDR2 LQKENI. CDR3 region: CASSPTGGAYEQYF. CDR3 DNA sequence: TGTGCCAGCTCACCCACAGGGGGCGCGTACGAGCAGTACTTC.

The chain uses TRBV6-6 and TRBJ2-2; D is unresolved. CDR1 MNHNY and CDR2 SVGAGI come from the germline V gene (reference sequence). The CDR3 covers 13 residues. V was trimmed by 8 bases and J by 3 bases, leaving 10 bases between them. The CDR3 DNA is TGTGCCAGCGAACCCAGTCACACCGGGGAGCTGTTTTTT. Protein product: CASEPSHTGELFF.

The chain joins TRBV7-2 to TRBJ2-6; D is ambiguous. This CDR3 spans 18 amino acids. The V end lost 2 bases, the J end lost 1 base, and 15 bases lay between the germline ends. The germline V gene has CDR1 SGHTA and CDR2 FQGNSA. The CDR3 sequence: CASSLSRAGQSGANVLTF. CDR3 nucleotide sequence: TGTGCCAGCAGCTTAAGCCGGGCCGGGCAGTCTGGGGCCAACGTCCTGACTTTC.